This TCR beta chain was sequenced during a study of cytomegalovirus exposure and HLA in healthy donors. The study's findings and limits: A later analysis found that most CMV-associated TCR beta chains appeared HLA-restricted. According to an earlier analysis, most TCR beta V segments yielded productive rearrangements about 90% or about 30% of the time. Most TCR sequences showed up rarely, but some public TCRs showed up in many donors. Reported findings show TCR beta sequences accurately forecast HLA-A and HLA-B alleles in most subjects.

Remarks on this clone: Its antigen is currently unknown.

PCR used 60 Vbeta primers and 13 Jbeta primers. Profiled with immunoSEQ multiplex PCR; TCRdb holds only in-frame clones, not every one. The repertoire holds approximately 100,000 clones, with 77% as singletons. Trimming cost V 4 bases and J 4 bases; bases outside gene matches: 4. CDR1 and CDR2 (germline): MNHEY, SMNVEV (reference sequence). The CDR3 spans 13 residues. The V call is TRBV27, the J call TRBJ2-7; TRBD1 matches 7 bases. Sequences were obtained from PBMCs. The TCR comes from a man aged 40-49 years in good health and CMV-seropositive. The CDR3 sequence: CASSSADRYEQYF. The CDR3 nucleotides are TGTGCCAGCAGTTCCGCGGACAGGTACGAGCAGTACTTC.